These T cell receptor beta chains were read from a single sample in a study of T-cell memory formation after mild COVID-19. MiXCR, run by TCRdb on the 5' RACE reads, gives a single entry per CDR3 protein. The sample has a few hundred thousand distinct CDR3 sequences; just under 20% are singletons. Sequencing was done on a sample of PBMCs or a T cell subset sorted from them (not recorded which). The receptors originated from a man younger than 35 who had mild COVID-19 (a few samples of this study predate the infection). Cell type and time point are not known. CDR3s include the opening cysteine and the closing phenylalanine or tryptophan. D genes are given only for firm matches. Expanded clones are given a class, and other clones once, few, many or no size at all.

V: TRBV7-9; D: .; J: TRBJ1-1; length: 13; size: few; CDR3: CASSLKGLWRAFF; DNA: TGTGCCAGCAGCTTAAAGGGACTCTGGAGAGCTTTCTTT
V: TRBV4-2; D: .; J: TRBJ2-1; length: 16; size: few; CDR3: CASSQEWGSPSNEQFF; DNA: TGTGCCAGCAGCCAAGAGTGGGGGTCCCCTTCCAATGAGCAGTTCTTC
V: TRBV19; D: TRBD1; J: TRBJ2-5; length: 15; size: few; CDR3: CASSPGDRGQETQYF; DNA: TGTGCCAGTAGTCCCGGGGACAGGGGGCAAGAGACCCAGTACTTC
V: TRBV24-1; D: .; J: TRBJ2-5; length: 16; size: .; CDR3: CATSDPGPSAQETQYF; DNA: TGTGCCACCAGTGACCCCGGCCCCTCAGCCCAGGAGACCCAGTACTTC
V: TRBV3-1; D: .; J: TRBJ2-5; length: 14; size: few; CDR3: CASSQDPGARAQYF; DNA: TGTGCCAGCAGCCAAGATCCAGGGGCAAGAGCCCAGTACTTC
V: TRBV11-2; D: .; J: TRBJ2-1; length: 14; size: .; CDR3: CASSFWGGANEQFF; DNA: TGTGCCAGCAGCTTTTGGGGGGGGGCCAATGAGCAGTTCTTC
V: TRBV28; D: .; J: TRBJ2-3; length: 13; size: .; CDR3: CASSDPAADTQYF; DNA: TGTGCCAGCAGTGACCCCGCAGCAGATACGCAGTATTTT
V: TRBV6-2/TRBV6-3; D: TRBD1; J: TRBJ1-5; length: 15; size: few; CDR3: CASSRDRGDYQPQHF; DNA: TGTGCCAGCAGCAGGGACAGGGGGGACTATCAGCCCCAGCATTTT
V: TRBV6-5; D: TRBD1; J: TRBJ1-5; length: 13; size: few; CDR3: CASSYDRAQPQHF; DNA: TGTGCCAGCAGTTACGACAGGGCTCAGCCCCAGCATTTT
V: TRBV10-3; D: TRBD2; J: TRBJ2-2; length: 17; size: .; CDR3: CASMTSGGAAGPGELFF; DNA: TGTGCCTCCATGACTAGCGGGGGGGCCGCGGGTCCCGGGGAGCTGTTTTTT
V: TRBV12-3/TRBV12-4; D: .; J: TRBJ1-2; length: 14; size: few; CDR3: CASSSTGGEYGYTF; DNA: TGTGCCAGCAGTTCCACCGGGGGAGAATATGGCTACACCTTC
V: TRBV3-1; D: .; J: TRBJ1-2; length: 17; size: .; CDR3: CASSPPSRQVSNYGYTF; DNA: TGTGCCAGCAGCCCCCCAAGCCGCCAAGTTTCTAACTATGGCTACACCTTC
V: TRBV20-1; D: .; J: TRBJ1-2; length: 13; size: .; CDR3: CSALGAGSTGYTF; DNA: TGCAGTGCCCTAGGAGCAGGGAGTACTGGCTACACCTTC
V: TRBV7-2; D: TRBD1; J: TRBJ2-7; length: 16; size: .; CDR3: CASSTYPRDRHYEQYF; DNA: TGTGCCAGCAGCACGTACCCCCGGGACAGACACTACGAGCAGTACTTC
V: TRBV12-3/TRBV12-4; D: .; J: TRBJ2-3; length: 15; size: few; CDR3: CASSPTTGYTDTQYF; DNA: TGTGCCAGCAGTCCTACGACTGGATACACAGATACGCAGTATTTT
V: TRBV5-1; D: .; J: TRBJ1-4; length: 14; size: few; CDR3: CASSLTGWGEKLFF; DNA: TGCGCCAGCAGCTTGACAGGGTGGGGTGAAAAACTGTTTTTT
V: TRBV4-1; D: .; J: TRBJ2-3; length: 15; size: many; CDR3: CASSSGERFTDTQYF; DNA: TGCGCCAGCAGCTCAGGGGAGCGGTTCACAGATACGCAGTATTTT
V: TRBV7-9; D: TRBD1; J: TRBJ1-5; length: 15; size: few; CDR3: CASSLGTGGDQPQHF; DNA: TGTGCCAGCAGCCTCGGGACAGGGGGCGATCAGCCCCAGCATTTT
V: TRBV5-1; D: TRBD1; J: TRBJ1-2; length: 13; size: .; CDR3: CASSLAQGEGYTF; DNA: TGCGCCAGCAGCTTGGCCCAGGGGGAAGGCTACACCTTC
V: TRBV19; D: .; J: TRBJ1-5; length: 14; size: .; CDR3: CASSIPRLNQPQHF; DNA: TGTGCCAGTAGTATCCCCCGACTCAATCAGCCCCAGCATTTT
V: TRBV29-1; D: .; J: TRBJ2-2; length: 12; size: few; CDR3: CSVGQNTGELFF; DNA: TGCAGCGTTGGGCAGAACACCGGGGAGCTGTTTTTT
V: TRBV7-2; D: .; J: TRBJ1-4; length: 16; size: few; CDR3: CASSPNTGGANEKLFF; DNA: TGTGCCAGCAGCCCCAACACCGGGGGCGCTAATGAAAAACTGTTTTTT
V: TRBV11-2; D: .; J: TRBJ2-2; length: 13; size: .; CDR3: CASSLVFIGELFF; DNA: TGTGCCAGCAGCTTGGTTTTTATCGGGGAGCTGTTTTTT
V: TRBV29-1; D: .; J: TRBJ1-5; length: 12; size: .; CDR3: CSVGAGNQPQHF; DNA: TGCAGCGTTGGGGCGGGCAATCAGCCCCAGCATTTT
V: TRBV7-9; D: .; J: TRBJ1-4; length: 15; size: few; CDR3: CASSLVGESNEKLFF; DNA: TGTGCCAGCAGCTTGGTAGGAGAGTCAAATGAAAAACTGTTTTTT
V: TRBV20-1; D: TRBD1; J: TRBJ1-4; length: 15; size: many; CDR3: CSARDPKQGAEKLFF; DNA: TGCAGTGCTAGAGATCCCAAGCAGGGGGCTGAAAAACTGTTTTTT
V: TRBV6-5; D: TRBD1; J: TRBJ2-1; length: 15; size: few; CDR3: CASSQSGQAYNEQFF; DNA: TGTGCCAGCAGCCAATCCGGACAGGCCTACAATGAGCAGTTCTTC
V: TRBV7-3; D: .; J: TRBJ2-2; length: 15; size: .; CDR3: CASSMSLGATGELFF; DNA: TGTGCCAGCAGCATGTCACTGGGGGCGACCGGGGAGCTGTTTTTT
V: TRBV24-1; D: TRBD1; J: TRBJ2-3; length: 14; size: .; CDR3: CATSEAGQGDTQYF; DNA: TGTGCCACCAGTGAAGCGGGACAGGGGGATACGCAGTATTTT
V: TRBV4-3; D: .; J: TRBJ1-1; length: 15; size: few; CDR3: CASSQDHSRNTEAFF; DNA: TGCGCCAGCAGCCAAGATCACAGCAGGAACACTGAAGCTTTCTTT
V: TRBV5-1; D: .; J: TRBJ1-2; length: 14; size: few; CDR3: CASSLVDTNYGYTF; DNA: TGCGCCAGCAGCTTGGTTGACACCAACTATGGCTACACCTTC
V: TRBV6-6; D: .; J: TRBJ2-5; length: 11; size: .; CDR3: CAAEGGRTQYF; DNA: TGTGCCGCGGAGGGAGGTAGGACCCAGTACTTC
V: TRBV5-1; D: TRBD2; J: TRBJ2-7; length: 15; size: .; CDR3: CASSFFAGGRYEQYF; DNA: TGCGCCAGCAGCTTCTTCGCGGGGGGGCGCTACGAGCAGTACTTC